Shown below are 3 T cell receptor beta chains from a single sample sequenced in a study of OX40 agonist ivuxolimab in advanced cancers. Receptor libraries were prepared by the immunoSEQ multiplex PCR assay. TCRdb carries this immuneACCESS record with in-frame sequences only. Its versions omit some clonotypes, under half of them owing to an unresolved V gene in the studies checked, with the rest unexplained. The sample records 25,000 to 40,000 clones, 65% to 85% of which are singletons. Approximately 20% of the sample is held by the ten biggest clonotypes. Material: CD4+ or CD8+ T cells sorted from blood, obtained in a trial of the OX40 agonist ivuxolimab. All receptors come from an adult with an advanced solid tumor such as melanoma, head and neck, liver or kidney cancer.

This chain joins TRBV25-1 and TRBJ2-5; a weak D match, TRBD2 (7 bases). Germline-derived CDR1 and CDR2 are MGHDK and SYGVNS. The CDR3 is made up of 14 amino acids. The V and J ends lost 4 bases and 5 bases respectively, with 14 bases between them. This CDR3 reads CASSGRGGLETQYF. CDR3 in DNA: TGTGCCAGCAGTGGCAGGGGAGGGTTGGAGACCCAGTACTTC.

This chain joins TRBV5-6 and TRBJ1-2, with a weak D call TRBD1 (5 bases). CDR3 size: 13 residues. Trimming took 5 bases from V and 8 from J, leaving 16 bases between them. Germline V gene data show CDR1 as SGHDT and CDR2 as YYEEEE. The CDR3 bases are TGTGCCAGCAGAGGCCGGGACCCTAGGGGCTACACCTTC. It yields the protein CASRGRDPRGYTF.

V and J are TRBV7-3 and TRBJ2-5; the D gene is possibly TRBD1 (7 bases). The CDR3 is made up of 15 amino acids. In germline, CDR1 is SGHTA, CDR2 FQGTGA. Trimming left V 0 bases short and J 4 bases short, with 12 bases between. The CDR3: CASSLTGGQLETQYF. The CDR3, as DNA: TGTGCCAGCAGCTTAACGGGGGGACAGCTAGAGACCCAGTACTTC.